These 22 T cell receptor beta chains came from one sample sequenced in a study of response to subunit inactivated influenza vaccine. TCRdb called the RT-PCR reads again in MiXCR, with one record for every CDR3 protein. The table includes some 640,000 distinct CDR3 sequences, approximately 15% detected once. The source material was PBMCs from blood, sampled about 14 days before vaccination. These receptors were collected from a man aged 50 to 59 who received an inactivated influenza vaccine.

V is TRBV6-1 and J is TRBJ2-4; tentatively, D is TRBD1 or TRBD2 (5 bases each). The V end lost 6 bases, the J end lost 3 bases, and 12 bases lay between the germline ends. CDR3 length: 14 amino acids. Germline-derived CDR1 and CDR2 are MNHNS and SASEGT. CDR3 amino acids: CASRHRDGKNIQYF. The DNA for the CDR3 is TGTGCCAGCAGGCACCGGGACGGCAAAAACATTCAGTACTTC.

The chain couples TRBV28 to TRBJ1-2; possible D gene TRBD1, 5 bases. The CDR3 runs 14 residues. CDR1 and CDR2 (germline): MDHEN, SYDVKM. Trimming cost V 1 base and J 4 bases, with 10 bases left between them. CDR3 in DNA: TGTGCCAGCAGTTTATTAGGGGTTAGCTATGGCTACACCTTC. It codes for CASSLLGVSYGYTF.

The chain links TRBV15 to TRBJ2-7, with TRBD2 matching over 8 bases. CDR1 is LNHNV, CDR2 YYDKDF, per germline (reference sequence). J gave up 4 bases and V 0 bases, and 14 bases lay outside the gene matches. This CDR3 spans 18 amino acids. The CDR3 bases are TGTGCCACCAGCAGAGAGGCCCCCCGGACGGGGGGGATGTACGAGCAGTACTTC. Protein product: CATSREAPRTGGMYEQYF.

This clonotype was counted between two and nine times. The J gene is TRBJ2-3, the V gene TRBV3-1; the D is unclear. CDR3 size: 12 residues. The V end lost 4 bases, the J end lost 4 bases, and 6 bases lay between the germline ends. Germline loops: CDR1 LGHDT, CDR2 YNNKEL (reference sequence). CDR3 protein: CASSLMSDTQYF. CDR3 in DNA: TGTGCCAGCAGCCTTATGTCAGATACGCAGTATTTT.

This chain uses TRBV5-1 with TRBJ1-1; 8 nucleotides align to TRBD1. J gave up 6 bases and V 4 bases, and 14 bases lay outside the gene matches. The CDR3 is made up of 16 amino acids. Per germline, CDR1 SGHRS and CDR2 YFSETQ. CDR3 residues: CASSDKSTGARAEAFF. CDR3 bases: TGCGCCAGCAGCGACAAATCGACAGGGGCGAGGGCTGAAGCTTTCTTT.

In DNA form, the CDR3 reads TGTGCCAGCAGCTTAAGTGGACAGGCGGGTGGAAACACCATATATTTT. Translation gives CASSLSGQAGGNTIYF. This chain links TRBV7-9 with TRBJ1-3; TRBD1 matches at 7 bases. From germline, CDR1 is SEHNR and CDR2 FQNEAQ (reference sequence). Trimming took 2 bases from V and 3 from J; bases not matched to a gene: 7. The CDR3 has 16 amino acids.

This clonotype has a handful of counts. The chain has TRBV24-1 and TRBJ2-7; D possibly corresponds to TRBD1 (6 bases). The V end lost 3 bases, the J end lost 3 bases, and 8 bases lay between the germline ends. The CDR3 runs to 13 residues. CDR1 and CDR2 from the germline V gene are KGHDR and SFDVKD. The CDR3 region has the DNA TGTGCCACCAGTGATGTGGACAGCTACGAGCAGTACTTC. Its translation: CATSDVDSYEQYF.

J is TRBJ2-2 and V is TRBV18; a possible D gene is TRBD1 (6 bases). The CDR3 runs 14 residues. CDR1 is KGHSH, CDR2 LQKENI, per germline. Between the trimmed V and J ends, which lost 4 bases and 6 bases, there was a span of 12 bases. CDR3: CASSLLGAPGELFF. For the CDR3, the DNA is TGTGCCAGCTCACTTCTGGGGGCGCCCGGGGAGCTGTTTTTT.

V and J are TRBV4-3 and TRBJ2-5; unclear D gene. Germline CDR1 LGHNA, CDR2 YSLEER. The CDR3 runs to 15 residues. With 2 bases removed from V and 3 bases from J, the gap between germline ends came to 13 bases. DNA for the CDR3: TGCGCCAGCAGCCAAAATCCTAGTACAAAAGAGACCCAGTACTTC. It is translated as CASSQNPSTKETQYF.

This clonotype was seen a handful of times. This chain links TRBV7-9 with TRBJ1-6; no definite D call. The CDR3 spans 16 residues. Trimming took 5 bases from V and 1 from J, leaving 12 bases between them. CDR1 is SEHNR and CDR2 is FQNEAQ in the germline V gene (reference sequence). CDR3 sequence reads: CASSHRDGSYNSPLHF. In nucleotides, the CDR3 is TGTGCCAGCAGCCACCGCGACGGGTCCTATAATTCACCCCTCCACTTT.

The rearrangement links TRBV12-3 or TRBV12-4 to TRBJ1-6; 10 bases are shared with TRBD1. The V segment lost 4 bases and the J segment 7 bases; nucleotides outside the gene matches: 7. The CDR3 is 16 amino acids. Written as DNA, the CDR3 is TGTGCCAGCAGTTACTTTCCGGGACAGGGGAATTCACCCCTCCACTTT. The encoded protein is CASSYFPGQGNSPLHF.

This clonotype has more than one count but fewer than ten. The chain is built from TRBV7-8 and TRBJ1-1, with a weak D call TRBD1 (5 bases). Germline V gives CDR1 SGHVS, CDR2 FQNEAQ. This CDR3 is built from 12 residues. Trimming pared 1 base from V and 8 bases from J, leaving 8 bases between. In DNA, the CDR3 is TGTGCCAGCAGCTTAGTTACAGGCGAAGCTTTCTTT. Its translation: CASSLVTGEAFF.

This chain's CDR3 is CASRANNQIGRLVHEQFF. CDR3 in DNA: TGTGCCAGCAGGGCAAACAACCAAATAGGCCGCCTTGTGCATGAGCAGTTCTTC. The chain links TRBV14 to TRBJ2-1, with D unresolved. CDR1 is SGHDN, CDR2 FVKESK, per germline. With 6 bases removed from V and 8 bases from J, the gap between germline ends came to 29 bases. The CDR3 covers 18 residues. The whole variable domain, filled in from reference TRBV14 and TRBJ2-1, reads EAGVTQFPSHSVIEKGQTVTLRCDPISGHDNLYWYRRVMGKEIKFLLHFVKESKQDESGMPNNRFLAERTGGTYSTLKVQPAELEDSGVYFCASRANNQIGRLVHEQFFGPGTRLTVL.

This clonotype has only a few counts. The chain uses TRBV7-6 and TRBJ2-5; D possibly corresponds to TRBD2 (6 bases). Germline V gene sequence: CDR1 SGHVS, CDR2 FNYEAQ. The CDR3 is 13 amino acids. Trimming stripped 5 bases from V and 7 bases from J, with 14 bases between. The DNA for the CDR3 is TGTGCCAGCAGCCCGCGACTAGAGGGGACCCAGTACTTC. As protein: CASSPRLEGTQYF.

This clonotype has only a few counts. This chain links TRBV7-2 with TRBJ2-7, with TRBD2 matching 7 bases. This CDR3 is built from 15 residues. J lost 1 base, V lost 5 bases, and 8 bases had no gene match. The V gene's germline CDR1 is SGHTA and CDR2 FQGNSA. CDR3 nucleotide sequence: TGTGCCAGCAGCCGCACTAGCGTCGGATCCTACGAGCAGTACTTC. It codes for CASSRTSVGSYEQYF.

This chain joins TRBV20-1 and TRBJ2-5, with TRBD1 as a possible D gene (5 bases). Per germline, CDR1 DFQATT and CDR2 SNEGSKA (reference sequence). The ends were cut back, 6 bases at V and 10 bases at J, with 27 bases in the middle. The CDR3 loop spans 15 amino acids. CDR3 bases: TGCAGTGCGCACAAGATGCAGGGAACAAGAGATGACCAGTACTTC. It codes for CSAHKMQGTRDDQYF.

This chain connects TRBV10-3 to TRBJ1-2, with TRBD1 identical over 12 bases. The CDR3 contains 15 residues. Germline V gene sequence: CDR1 ENHRY, CDR2 SYGVKD. The trim removed 6 bases at V and 4 bases at J, leaving 6 bases unmatched. The DNA for the CDR3 is TGTGCCATCAGCTCCGGGACAGGGGGCTCCTATGGCTACACCTTC. As protein: CAISSGTGGSYGYTF.

The chain uses TRBV7-2 and TRBJ2-5; 8 bases are a match to TRBD2. V trimming: 5 bases; J trimming: 4 bases; junction bases outside the gene matches: 12. The CDR3 is 16 amino acids. Germline CDR1 reads SGHTA; CDR2 reads FQGNSA. The DNA of the CDR3 is TGTGCCAGCAGCCTCCACGGGACTAGTAAACGAGAGACCCAGTACTTC. Translation gives CASSLHGTSKRETQYF.

This clonotype was recorded many times. The chain is built from TRBV7-8 and TRBJ2-1; D assignment may be TRBD1 or TRBD2 (5 bases each). Germline values: CDR1 SGHVS, CDR2 FQNEAQ. The CDR3 runs to 16 residues. Trimming removed 5 bases at V and 4 bases at J, with 18 bases between. The CDR3 nucleotides are TGTGCCAGCAGCCGTGGGGCCGGGACGGGGTACAATGAGCAGTTCTTC. Translation: CASSRGAGTGYNEQFF.

The chain carries TRBV29-1 and TRBJ2-7; possible D gene TRBD1, 6 bases. Per germline, CDR1 SQVTM and CDR2 ANQGSEA. V was shortened by 2 bases and J by 3 bases, with 14 bases between the two germline ends. This CDR3 is 14 amino acids long. CDR3 sequence reads: CSVESRGRDYEQYF. The CDR3 DNA follows: TGCAGCGTTGAAAGCAGGGGAAGGGACTACGAGCAGTACTTC.

This clonotype occurred a few times. The J gene is TRBJ1-1, the V gene TRBV7-2, with D unclear. The CDR3 has 13 residues. The V and J ends lost 2 bases and 5 bases respectively, with 9 bases between them. The V gene's germline CDR1 is SGHTA and CDR2 FQGNSA. The DNA for the CDR3 is TGTGCCAGCAGCTTAAGGTCGTCGACTGAAGCTTTCTTT. Translation: CASSLRSSTEAFF.

The J gene is TRBJ2-2, the V gene TRBV3-1; D uncertain. The ends were cut back, 5 bases at V and 0 bases at J, with 7 bases in the middle. CDR3 length: 14 amino acids. CDR1 and CDR2 from the germline V gene are LGHDT and YNNKEL (reference sequence). CDR3 sequence (DNA): TGTGCCAGCAGCGAAGTTGCGAACACCGGGGAGCTGTTTTTT. It yields the protein CASSEVANTGELFF.